This T cell receptor beta chain appears in the sequencing data of a study of blood T cell repertoires in COVID-19. Across the study: Samples representing acute and convalescent COVID-19 were sourced from the United States, Italy and Spain. Sources were T cells, B-cell-depleted T cells, or PBMCs; the material itself was cDNA or gDNA.

Authors' methods: Reference gene primer amplification gave estimated nucleated cell counts. Only in-frame clones appear in the TCRdb table, and some are missing; sequencing was by immunoSEQ multiplex PCR. That table furnishes V, J and clone size, whereas the DNA furnished D and trimming. This sample yields about 120,000 clones, of which around 87% are seen a single time; 30% belongs to the top ten. The CDR3 has 14 residues. The sample taken for sequencing was peripheral blood. The chain carries TRBV21-1 and TRBJ1-5; TRBD1, the table's D call, was not compared with the DNA. TRBV21-1 is noted as a pseudogene. The origin of this receptor is a woman in her seventies with acute or convalescent COVID-19. The DNA of the CDR3 is TGTGCCAGCAGCCGGACAGGGGACAATCAGCCCCAGCATTTT. Translating it yields CASSRTGDNQPQHF.